Given below is one TCR beta chain in context. No antigen is known for it. Using immunoSEQ multiplex PCR, the repertoire was profiled, and TCRdb retains in-frame clones only, with some absent. The table records 100,000 to 150,000 clones, around 83% of them present only once. This record belongs to a study of T cell responses to AZD1222 COVID-19 vaccine. Study-level results: The number of AZD1222 recipients seropositive at baseline was only five to seven. Researchers report vaccine-associated CD4 TCRs spanning spike, with dominance at 160-218 and 743-854.

Trimming took 5 bases from V and 2 from J; bases not matched to a gene: 6. The CDR3 sequence is 15 residues long. CDR1 LNHDA and CDR2 SQIVND come from the germline V gene (reference sequence). The sequences come from peripheral blood, collected 28 days after the second AZD1222 dose. This clonotype was obtained from an adult who received the AZD1222 COVID-19 vaccine. The V call is TRBV19, the J call TRBJ2-1; 7 nucleotides agree with TRBD2. The chain's CDR3 is CASSEGGGTYNEQFF. In nucleotides, the CDR3 is TGTGCCAGTAGTGAAGGCGGGGGAACCTACAATGAGCAGTTCTTC.